This T cell receptor beta chain was retrieved from a study of blood T cell repertoires in COVID-19. Repertoires were generated with immunoSEQ multiplex PCR, while TCRdb's copy carries only in-frame clones and drops some. The data show about 360,000 clones, with 81% seen just once and about 1.2% held by the top ten. This clone appeared a single time. The clonotype comes from a human donor with acute or convalescent COVID-19. The donor label of this sample is uncertain. The sequenced material came from peripheral blood.

CDR3 sequence reads: CASSLDSSSPGIYGYTF. DNA of the CDR3: TGCGCCAGCAGCTTGGATTCATCGTCTCCCGGGATCTATGGCTACACCTTC. The genes are TRBV5-1 and TRBJ1-2; D is undetermined. V was cut by 0 bases and J by 4 bases, with 19 bases left in between. In germline, CDR1 is SGHRS, CDR2 YFSETQ. The CDR3 is made up of 17 amino acids. Full variable domain (outside the CDR3, taken from reference TRBV5-1 and TRBJ1-2): KAGVTQTPRYLIKTRGQQVTLSCSPISGHRSVSWYQQTPGQGLQFLFEYFSETQRNKGNFPGRFSGRQFSNSRSEMNVSTLELGDSALYLCASSLDSSSPGIYGYTFGSGTRLTVV.